This is a list of T cell receptor beta chains from one sample in a study of T cells expressing NK-cell markers. TCRdb re-called the 5' RACE reads and shows each CDR3 protein once, DNA omitted. The sample has approximately 460,000 distinct CDR3 sequences, and its top ten clones hold 6% to 8%. Sequencing was carried out using blood T cells: a sorted CD56 or NKG2C T cell subset, CD4+ or CD8+ T cells, or bulk PBMC T cells (not recorded which). These receptors were taken from a woman between 18 and 70 years old in good health. The CDR3 runs from the conserved cysteine through the conserved F or W.

V	J	length	CDR3
TRBV28	TRBJ1-1	11	CASRMNTEAFF
TRBV9	TRBJ2-5	15	CASSVDYGWQETQYF
TRBV20-1	TRBJ2-7	16	CSASLAGGPSSYEQYF
TRBV4-3	TRBJ1-1	16	CASSQRGEGLGTEAFF
TRBV6-1	TRBJ2-3	17	CASTSMSPAGSTDTQYF
TRBV27	TRBJ2-1	14	CASSLSYGYNEQFF
TRBV20-1	TRBJ2-6	12	CSGASGANVLTF
TRBV6-4	TRBJ2-6	15	CASSDPGSGANVLTF
TRBV30	TRBJ2-3	14	CAWSTGTFTDTQYF
TRBV12-3/TRBV12-4	TRBJ1-5	15	CASSLWGQGGQPQHF
TRBV4-2	TRBJ2-5	15	CASSRASGAQETQYF
TRBV27	TRBJ2-3	15	CASTPRDSFTDTQYF
TRBV7-2	TRBJ2-2	15	CASRGSGTPTGELFF
TRBV5-4	TRBJ1-2	14	CASSQTGGSYGYTF
TRBV20-1	TRBJ2-7	15	CSARDWGGPTGEQYF
TRBV7-8	TRBJ2-3	15	CASSLTTSDPATQYF
TRBV7-2	TRBJ2-7	12	CASSETSAEQYF
TRBV7-8	TRBJ2-3	16	CASSLLWASRTDTQYF
TRBV29-1	TRBJ2-1	15	CSVRKAGGAYNEQFF
TRBV5-1	TRBJ2-7	15	CASSLDPRGLSEQYF
TRBV9	TRBJ2-1	14	CASSTWTSGNEQFF
TRBV20-1	TRBJ1-3	17	CSARGTVDLSSGNTIYF
TRBV29-1	TRBJ1-3	16	CSVAGQGPASGNTIYF
TRBV6-1	TRBJ2-2	16	CASSATWGWGTGELFF
TRBV5-1	TRBJ1-1	15	CASSQTDRSNTEAFF
TRBV7-8	TRBJ2-4	16	CASSPRTVLDKNIQYF
TRBV11-2	TRBJ2-7	18	CASSAPTSGSSMAYEQYF
TRBV24-1	TRBJ2-2	16	CATSDGGFQVTGELFF
TRBV6-6	TRBJ2-7	12	CASSITFYEQYF
TRBV28	TRBJ1-1	13	CASSAGGGTEAFF
TRBV27	TRBJ2-1	15	CASSPGTGGRNEQFF
TRBV20-1	TRBJ2-7	14	CSAKRTLSHYEQYF
TRBV27	TRBJ1-1	13	CASSISADTEAFF
TRBV24-1	TRBJ1-1	18	CATSEGQGRDHGNTEAFF
TRBV5-6	TRBJ2-6	16	CASSFGLSSVANVLTF
TRBV7-2	TRBJ1-4	13	CASSLFSGEKLFF
TRBV6-1	TRBJ2-7	14	CASGLGPSSYEQYF
TRBV29-1	TRBJ2-7	12	CSVAVQGYEQYF
TRBV6-2/TRBV6-3	TRBJ1-1	12	CASSYWQTEAFF
TRBV12-3/TRBV12-4	TRBJ1-6	15	CASSFSLQGRAPLHF
TRBV20-1	TRBJ1-5	12	CSAHGLNQPQHF